The entry below gives a single TCR beta chain sequence along with its context. This entry belongs to a study of PD-L1 blockade in urothelial cancer. The overall study: Patients' atezolizumab regimen, 1,200 mg intravenously every 3 weeks, began around 2014. Analysis of the blood was performed 3 weeks (second dose) and 6 weeks after treatment start.

As for time point: peripheral blood 6 weeks after treatment start. Locally advanced or metastatic urothelial carcinoma was present in patients. Produced via immunoSEQ multiplex PCR; TCRdb's table is partial and in-frame only. Among about 130,000 clones listed, about 82% were seen once. The germline V gene encodes CDR1 SGHNT and CDR2 YYREEE (reference sequence). V lost 1 base to trimming and J lost 4 bases, with 8 bases between them. The CDR3 has 13 amino acids. Source: PBMCs, taken around atezolizumab (anti-PD-L1) treatment. The V call is TRBV5-4, the J call TRBJ1-1; D gene ambiguous. The receptor was derived from a man aged 50 to 59 with urothelial cancer. CDR3 sequence (DNA): TGTGCCAGCAGCTTGACAGTTGCCACTGAAGCTTTCTTT. It specifies CASSLTVATEAFF.